This paragraph reports one T cell receptor (beta chain). The antigen it recognizes is unknown. No base qualities exist here, and no much larger clone lies one base off it. To sequence the TCRbeta CDR3 region, genomic DNA was isolated from the sorted cells. TCRbeta CDR3 regions were sequenced using the immunoSEQ Assay. In its TCRdb copy, this immuneACCESS table keeps in-frame sequences only and misses some clones. Where compared with another copy, unresolved V genes explain less than half of these, and the others have no known cause. Counted in this sample were around 65,000 clones; roughly 90% of them appeared once. 0.62% of the sample is in the top ten clones. The entry originates in a study of OX40 agonist ivuxolimab in advanced cancers. Regarding the research as a whole: Ivuxolimab, which targeted the costimulatory receptor OX40 (CD134), was an agonistic, fully human IgG2 monoclonal antibody. Intravenous ivuxolimab was administered to patients every 2 weeks at six dose levels: 0.01, 0.1, 0.3, 1.5, 3 and 10 mg/kg. Among the approximately 50 dose-escalation patients, 19 had hepatocellular carcinoma, roughly 15 melanoma, 9 renal cell carcinoma and 9 head and neck cancer. In the dose-escalation cohort, over 65% of patients were male, and the mean age was approximately 60 years, with a range of 23 to 79. Patients were allowed to have had prior anti-PD-1, anti-PD-L1 or anti-CTLA-4 therapy, and 40% of the dose-escalation patients had been treated with checkpoint inhibitors. Three dose-escalation patients achieved partial responses, one with hepatocellular carcinoma and two with cutaneous melanoma. The purpose of peripheral TCRbeta sequencing was to test whether ivuxolimab changed TCR sequence diversity and led to clonal T-cell expansion. The paper reports the monotherapy dose-escalation portion (N = 52 patients) of the phase I ivuxolimab trial. Study-wide conclusions, independent of this receptor: Low levels of normalized T-cell clonal expansion were also shown by some nonresponding patients. In the 0.1-3.0 mg/kg groups, partial responders had among the lowest normalized peripheral clonal expansion, particularly in CD8+ T cells. After ivuxolimab, CD8+ T cells had more expanded clones than CD4+ T cells on average. Antigen specificity was not determined for the clonally expanded peripheral T cells. At doses of 0.1 to 3.0 mg/kg, clonal expansion of both CD4+ and CD8+ blood T cells was observed from baseline to week 6.

The trial excluded patients who had a history of autoimmune disease or who were on systemic immunosuppression. Peripheral blood for TCR sequencing was collected from all dose cohorts at baseline, on cycle 4 day 1, and on cycle 7 day 1. Samples came from an open-label, multicenter, first-in-human phase I dose-escalation trial of ivuxolimab. Adults with locally advanced or metastatic melanoma, renal cell carcinoma, hepatocellular carcinoma or head and neck squamous cell carcinoma were enrolled in the trial. Before TCR sequencing, CD4+ T cells and CD8+ T cells were sorted from peripheral blood as separate populations. V is pared back by 0 bases and J by 1 base, with 13 bases lying between the germline termini. Taken from cysteine to phenylalanine, the CDR3 has 16 residues. Kept here is only the CDR3 DNA, which spans 48 bases and is read in frame from base 1. Based on the germline V gene, the CDR1 and CDR2 sequences are SGHRS and YFSETQ.

This TCR was sampled from an adult with an advanced solid tumor such as melanoma, head and neck, liver or kidney cancer. The rearrangement joined TRBV5-1 to TRBJ1-1; the D gene is perhaps TRBD1, from 6 matching bases. This specimen consisted of CD4+ or CD8+ T cells sorted from blood, obtained in a trial of the OX40 agonist ivuxolimab. CDR3 reads: CASSLAGRGENTEAFF. At the DNA level, the sequence is TGCGCCAGCAGCTTGGCCGGCAGGGGCGAGAACACTGAAGCTTTCTTT.